The entry below gives a single TCR beta chain sequence along with its context. What it binds is unknown. Germline CDR1 is SEHNR and CDR2 is FQNEAQ (reference sequence). This CDR3 is built from 15 residues. This entry comes from a study of monozygotic twins with inflammatory bowel disease. TCRdb derives one entry per CDR3 protein from the 5' RACE reads, leaving out DNA. Here the sample table reports 300,000 to 450,000 distinct CDR3 sequences. Whole-study results and caveats: Lower sharing of clonotypes with other individuals was seen in IBD patients than in healthy twins. This was most marked in patients showing signs of disease activity.

The J gene is TRBJ2-5, the V gene TRBV7-9; TCRdb returns TRBD1, unconfirmable since there is no DNA. Sequencing was done on a sample of blood. The clonotype was recovered from a human donor with ulcerative colitis or Crohn's disease, or a healthy co-twin of an affected twin (not recorded which). CDR3 loop: CASSLEGGYQETQYF.